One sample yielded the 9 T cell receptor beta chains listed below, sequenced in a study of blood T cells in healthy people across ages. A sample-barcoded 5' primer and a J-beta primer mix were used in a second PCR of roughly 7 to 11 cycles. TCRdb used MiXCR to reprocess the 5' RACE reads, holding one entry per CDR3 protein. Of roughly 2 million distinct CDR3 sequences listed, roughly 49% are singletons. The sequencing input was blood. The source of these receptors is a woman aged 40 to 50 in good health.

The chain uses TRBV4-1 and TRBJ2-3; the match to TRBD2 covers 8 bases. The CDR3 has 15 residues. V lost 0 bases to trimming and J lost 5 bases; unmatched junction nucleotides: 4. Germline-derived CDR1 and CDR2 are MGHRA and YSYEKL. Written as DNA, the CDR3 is TGCGCCAGCAGCCAAGAGCGGGGGGAATTAGATACGCAGTATTTT. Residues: CASSQERGELDTQYF.

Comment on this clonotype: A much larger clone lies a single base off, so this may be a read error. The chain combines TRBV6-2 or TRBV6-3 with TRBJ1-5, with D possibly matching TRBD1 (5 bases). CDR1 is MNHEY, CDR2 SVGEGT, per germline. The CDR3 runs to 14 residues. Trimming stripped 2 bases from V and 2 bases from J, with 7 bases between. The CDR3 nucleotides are TGTGCCAGCAGTTACAGGGGACGCAATCAGCCCCAGCATTTT. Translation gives CASSYRGRNQPQHF.

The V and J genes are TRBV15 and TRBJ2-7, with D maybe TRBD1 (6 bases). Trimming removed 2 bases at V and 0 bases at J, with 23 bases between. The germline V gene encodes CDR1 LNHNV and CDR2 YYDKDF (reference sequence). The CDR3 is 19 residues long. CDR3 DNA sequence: TGTGCCACCAGCAGACCCGAGGGCGTTGCGACAGGCAGCTCCTACGAGCAGTACTTC. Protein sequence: CATSRPEGVATGSSYEQYF.

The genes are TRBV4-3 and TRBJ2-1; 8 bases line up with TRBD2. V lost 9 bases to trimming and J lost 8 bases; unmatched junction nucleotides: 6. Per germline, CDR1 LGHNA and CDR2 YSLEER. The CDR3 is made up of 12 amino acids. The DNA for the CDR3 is TGCGCCAGTCGGGGGGGGAAACATGAGCAGTTCTTC. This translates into CASRGGKHEQFF.

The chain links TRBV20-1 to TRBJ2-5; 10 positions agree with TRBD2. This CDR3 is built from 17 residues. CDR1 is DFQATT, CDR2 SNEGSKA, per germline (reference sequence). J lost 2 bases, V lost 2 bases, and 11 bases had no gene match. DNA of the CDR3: TGCAGTGCTAGACTTCTAGCGGGGGCGCCCGGACAAGAGACCCAGTACTTC. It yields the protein CSARLLAGAPGQETQYF.

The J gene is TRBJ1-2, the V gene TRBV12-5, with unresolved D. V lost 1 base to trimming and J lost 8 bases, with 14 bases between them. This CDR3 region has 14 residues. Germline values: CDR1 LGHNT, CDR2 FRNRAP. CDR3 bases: TGTGCTAGTGGTTTGGCCGGACGGTCGGAGGGCTACACCTTC. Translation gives CASGLAGRSEGYTF. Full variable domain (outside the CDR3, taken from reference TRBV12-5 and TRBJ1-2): DARVTQTPRHKVTEMGQEVTMRCQPILGHNTVFWYRQTMMQGLELLAYFRNRAPLDDSGMPKDRFSAEMPDATLATLKIQPSEPRDSAVYFCASGLAGRSEGYTFGSGTRLTVV.

The CDR3 DNA follows: TGCAGTGCTACCCGGACAGGGGCCAAAAACATTCAGTACTTC. Its protein product is CSATRTGAKNIQYF. The V gene is TRBV20-1, the J gene TRBJ2-4; TRBD1 aligns across 8 bases. The trim removed 4 bases at V and 1 base at J, leaving 3 bases unmatched. CDR3 length: 14 amino acids. Per the germline V gene, CDR1 is DFQATT and CDR2 is SNEGSKA (reference sequence).

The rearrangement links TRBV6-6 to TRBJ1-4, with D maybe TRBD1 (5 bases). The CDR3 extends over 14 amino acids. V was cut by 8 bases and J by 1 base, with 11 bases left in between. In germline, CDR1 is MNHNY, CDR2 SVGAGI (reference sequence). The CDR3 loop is CASLRQGTNEKLFF. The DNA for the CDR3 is TGTGCCAGCCTTAGGCAGGGAACTAATGAAAAACTGTTTTTT.

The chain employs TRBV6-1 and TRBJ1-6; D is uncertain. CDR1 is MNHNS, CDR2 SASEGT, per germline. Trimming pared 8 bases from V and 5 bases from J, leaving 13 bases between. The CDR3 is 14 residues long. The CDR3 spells CASQKTRNNSPLHF. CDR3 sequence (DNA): TGTGCCAGCCAAAAGACAAGGAATAATTCACCCCTCCACTTT.